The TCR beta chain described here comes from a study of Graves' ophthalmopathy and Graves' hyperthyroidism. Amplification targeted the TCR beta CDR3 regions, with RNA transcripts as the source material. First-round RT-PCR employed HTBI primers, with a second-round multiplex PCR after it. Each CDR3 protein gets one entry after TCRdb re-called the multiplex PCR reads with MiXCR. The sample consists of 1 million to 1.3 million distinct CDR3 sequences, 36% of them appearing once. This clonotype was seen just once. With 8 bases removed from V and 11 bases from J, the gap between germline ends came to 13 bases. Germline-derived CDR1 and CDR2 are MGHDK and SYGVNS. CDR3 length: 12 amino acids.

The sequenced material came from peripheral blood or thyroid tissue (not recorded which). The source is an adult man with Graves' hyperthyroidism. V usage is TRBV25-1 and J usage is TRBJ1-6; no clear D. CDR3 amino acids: CASQEFWAPLHF. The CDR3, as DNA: TGTGCCAGCCAAGAGTTTTGGGCACCCCTCCACTTT.